This TCR beta chain was sequenced in a study of cytomegalovirus exposure and HLA in healthy donors. CDR3 length: 20 residues. Germline V gene data show CDR1 as SGHRS and CDR2 as YFSETQ. The J segment lost 0 bases and the V segment lost 4 bases, leaving 19 bases of the junction unmatched. Study-wide results and caveats: Through in vitro validation, three CMV-associated chains were shown to be specific for CMV antigens. Subsequent analysis found a tendency for first-cohort TCR clusters to co-occur within the 120 or so validation repertoires.

Comment on this clone: The antigen remains undetermined.

The protocol was immunoSEQ multiplex PCR, while the TCRdb copy is restricted to in-frame clones and leaves out a portion. The repertoire holds 150,000 to 200,000 clones, with about 80% as singletons. The J gene is TRBJ1-2, the V gene TRBV5-1; 9 bases align to TRBD1. The sequence was collected from a woman aged 18-30 years in good health and CMV-seropositive. The specimen was PBMCs. Here the CDR3 reads CASSPAPLGTGFSANYGYTF. The CDR3 DNA is TGCGCCAGCAGCCCTGCCCCCCTCGGGACAGGGTTTTCAGCTAACTATGGCTACACCTTC.